The sequence of this T cell receptor beta chain was determined in a study of follicular helper T cells after annual influenza vaccination. Here immunoSEQ multiplex PCR was the method, and the copy in TCRdb shows in-frame clones only, minus some. The sample has roughly 10,000 clones, around 80% seen once; the top ten hold about 0.95%. The clonotype was recovered from an adult who received the influenza vaccine. The sample was CXCR5- memory CD4+ T cells sorted from blood, taken 6 weeks after influenza vaccination.

In DNA, the CDR3 is TGTGCCAGCAGTGAACGGGGGTGGAGGACTGAAAAACTGTTTTTT. It codes for CASSERGWRTEKLFF. The gene calls are TRBV6-1 and TRBJ1-4; a weak D match, TRBD1 (5 bases). The V and J ends lost 2 bases and 7 bases respectively, with 14 bases between them. The CDR3 extends over 15 amino acids. In germline, CDR1 is MNHNS, CDR2 SASEGT.